The 28 T cell receptor beta chains reported below all come from one sample, sequenced in a study of T cells in Graves' hyperthyroidism and ophthalmopathy. The TCR beta CDR3 regions underwent amplification using RNA transcripts as the source. During a first-round RT-PCR of the TCR CDR3, the HTBI primer set was used. TCRdb passed the multiplex PCR reads through MiXCR, listing each CDR3 protein once. The table shows hundreds of thousands of distinct CDR3 sequences, with over 20% occurring only once. Sequenced sample: blood. The receptor source for this set is a young man with Graves' ophthalmopathy.

This clonotype was seen only a few times. The rearrangement uses TRBV20-1 and TRBJ1-4, with 9 bases aligning to TRBD1. The germline gives CDR1 DFQATT, CDR2 SNEGSKA (reference sequence). Losses at the gene ends were 3 bases for V and 8 bases for J; bases not matched to a gene: 13. The CDR3 is 16 amino acids. CDR3 loop: CSARTLGTGLEEKLFF. The DNA for the CDR3 is TGCAGTGCTAGGACCCTAGGGACAGGGCTGGAGGAAAAACTGTTTTTT.

This rearrangement joins TRBV6-1 to TRBJ1-3; the D is unclear. The CDR3 totals 13 residues. CDR1 and CDR2 from the germline V gene are MNHNS and SASEGT. Deletions cut 8 bases from V and 2 bases from J, with 10 bases between. CDR3 protein: CASGVSPGNTIYF. For the CDR3, the DNA is TGTGCCAGCGGGGTATCACCTGGAAACACCATATATTTT.

The J gene is TRBJ2-1, the V gene TRBV20-1, with D perhaps TRBD1 (5 bases). The V and J ends lost 1 base and 12 bases respectively, with 13 bases between them. Germline CDR1 and CDR2: DFQATT and SNEGSKA (reference sequence). The CDR3 spans 12 residues. The CDR3: CSARGTLGLQFF. CDR3 DNA sequence: TGCAGTGCTAGAGGTACTCTGGGGCTGCAGTTCTTC.

The gene calls are TRBV12-3 or TRBV12-4 and TRBJ2-7; D is undetermined. Trimming left V 5 bases short and J 2 bases short, with 7 bases between. This CDR3 has 12 amino acids. The DNA of the CDR3 is TGTGCCAGCAGTCCCGAGGCCTACGAGCAGTACTTC. It is translated as CASSPEAYEQYF.

The chain employs TRBV6-5 and TRBJ1-2; D may be TRBD1 (5 bases). CDR3 size: 15 residues. V lost 5 bases and J lost 8, with 21 bases in between. Germline values: CDR1 MNHEY, CDR2 SVGAGI. The CDR3 sequence: CASSLTARGGSGYTF. DNA of the CDR3: TGTGCCAGCAGTCTTACCGCCCGCGGGGGAAGCGGCTACACCTTC.

The V and J genes are TRBV10-3 and TRBJ2-1; 9 bases agree with TRBD2. Germline trimming cut 7 bases from V and 8 bases from J; bases unmatched to any gene: 12. CDR3 length: 15 amino acids. Germline CDR1 is ENHRY and CDR2 is SYGVKD. The DNA for the CDR3 is TGTGCCATCAAGGGTACTAGCGGGTCTACGGATGAGCAGTTCTTC. Translation gives CAIKGTSGSTDEQFF.

The rearrangement uses TRBV5-1 and TRBJ2-3; either TRBD1 or TRBD2 may supply D (5 bases each). This CDR3 region has 12 residues. Between the trimmed V and J ends, which lost 6 bases and 6 bases, there was a span of 11 bases. CDR1 is SGHRS and CDR2 is YFSETQ in the germline V gene. This chain's CDR3 is CASNEGLDTQYF. CDR3 coding DNA: TGCGCCAGCAATGAGGGGCTTGATACGCAGTATTTT. Complete variable domain (other parts from reference TRBV5-1 and TRBJ2-3): KAGVTQTPRYLIKTRGQQVTLSCSPISGHRSVSWYQQTPGQGLQFLFEYFSETQRNKGNFPGRFSGRQFSNSRSEMNVSTLELGDSALYLCASNEGLDTQYFGPGTRLTVL.

This clonotype was found many times. The V gene is TRBV6-5, the J gene TRBJ2-1; D is possibly TRBD2 (6 bases). Germline V gene data show CDR1 as MNHEY and CDR2 as SVGAGI. V was pared by 2 bases and J by 5 bases, with 13 bases between. The length of the CDR3 is 15 residues. The CDR3 DNA follows: TGTGCCAGCAGTTACGGAGGGGCCGGGGACAATGAGCAGTTCTTC. This codes for CASSYGGAGDNEQFF.

This chain connects TRBV4-2 to TRBJ2-1; 12 bases align to TRBD2. Losses at the gene ends were 4 bases for V and 3 bases for J; bases not matched to a gene: 10. CDR1 LGHNA and CDR2 YNFKEQ come from the germline V gene. The CDR3 covers 18 residues. In DNA, the CDR3 is TGTGCCAGCAGCCTTGACCTCTGGACTAGCGGGGACTACAATGAGCAGTTCTTC. It translates to CASSLDLWTSGDYNEQFF.

This clonotype was picked up many times. V gene TRBV6-1 combines with J gene TRBJ1-2, with 8 bases lining up with TRBD1. Germline trimming cut 5 bases from V and 2 bases from J; bases unmatched to any gene: 1. Germline CDR1 and CDR2: MNHNS and SASEGT. The CDR3 has 13 amino acids. CDR3 DNA sequence: TGTGCCAGCAGTTCAGGGGGCAACTATGGCTACACCTTC. Amino acids: CASSSGGNYGYTF.

The V gene is TRBV6-1, the J gene TRBJ2-7; the D is unclear. CDR3 length equals 14 residues. Germline V gene data show CDR1 as MNHNS and CDR2 as SASEGT. Trimming pared 7 bases from V and 0 bases from J, leaving 13 bases between. CDR3 sequence (DNA): TGTGCCAGCACGAGGACGGCTAGCTCCTACGAGCAGTACTTC. Encoded protein: CASTRTASSYEQYF.

This clonotype was counted between two and nine times. The CDR3 reads CASSLGQPATDTQYF. Written as DNA, the CDR3 is TGTGCCAGCAGCTTAGGACAGCCCGCCACAGATACGCAGTATTTT. The chain employs TRBV7-8 and TRBJ2-3; tentative D call: TRBD1 (5 bases). V was shortened by 1 base and J by 2 bases, with 10 bases between the two germline ends. Germline V gives CDR1 SGHVS, CDR2 FQNEAQ. CDR3 length: 15 amino acids.

The V and J genes are TRBV20-1 and TRBJ2-7, with no clear D. The V and J ends lost 4 bases and 6 bases respectively, with 10 bases between them. Looked up from germline, CDR1 is DFQATT and CDR2 is SNEGSKA (reference sequence). This CDR3 spans 11 amino acids. The CDR3 sequence: CSATIKIEQYF. The DNA for the CDR3 is TGCAGTGCTACTATCAAGATCGAGCAGTACTTC.

V and J are TRBV11-1 and TRBJ1-2; D gene uncertain. Germline V lookup: CDR1 SGHAT, CDR2 FQDESV (reference sequence). Trimming shortened V by 1 base and J by 5 bases, and 8 bases separated the two germline ends. The CDR3 has 13 amino acids. The CDR3: CASSLVGGYGYTF. The CDR3 coding sequence is TGTGCCAGCAGCTTAGTAGGAGGGTATGGCTACACCTTC.

This clonotype was observed a handful of times. CDR3: CSARDQVGVVYNEQFF. CDR3 nucleotide sequence: TGCAGTGCTAGAGATCAGGTGGGAGTGGTCTACAATGAGCAGTTCTTC. The V and J genes are TRBV20-1 and TRBJ2-1, with a possible D match to TRBD2 (5 bases). The CDR3 spans 16 residues. V was shortened by 0 bases and J by 3 bases, with 15 bases between the two germline ends. Germline lookup yields CDR1 DFQATT and CDR2 SNEGSKA (reference sequence).

There are a few counts of this clonotype. J is TRBJ2-3 and V is TRBV29-1; weak D call: TRBD1 (6 bases). The germline CDR1 and CDR2 sequences are SQVTM and ANQGSEA. With 6 bases removed from V and 6 bases from J, the gap between germline ends came to 10 bases. The CDR3 consists of 11 residues. CDR3 region: CSVLRGDTQYF. Here the CDR3 DNA reads TGCAGCGTCCTGAGGGGGGATACGCAGTATTTT.

This clonotype has more than one count but fewer than ten. The V gene is TRBV7-9, the J gene TRBJ1-1; the D gene is possibly TRBD1 (6 bases). The CDR3 has 16 residues. Germline CDR1 is SEHNR and CDR2 is FQNEAQ (reference sequence). The V end lost 1 base, the J end lost 1 base, and 13 bases lay between the germline ends. The CDR3 spells CASSLGFLQGNTEAFF. The CDR3 DNA is TGTGCCAGCAGCTTAGGATTCTTACAGGGGAACACTGAAGCTTTCTTT.

The chain combines TRBV12-3 or TRBV12-4 with TRBJ2-7; 8 nucleotides match TRBD1. The ends lost 5 bases at V and 3 bases at J; junction bases unmatched: 15. The CDR3 length is 17 residues. CDR3 DNA: TGTGCCAGCAGTCCTCCCCGGACAGGGTCTGGGATCTACGAGCAGTACTTC. Translating gives CASSPPRTGSGIYEQYF.

The genes are TRBV2 and TRBJ2-6, with D unresolved. V lost 5 bases, J lost 2 bases, and 10 bases lay in between. This CDR3 region has 15 residues. Germline V CDR1 and CDR2: SNHLY, FYNNEI. The CDR3 DNA reads TGTGCCAGCAGTACAGAGACTCCTGGGGCCAACGTCCTGACTTTC. Encoded protein: CASSTETPGANVLTF.

This clonotype was seen only once. The rearrangement links TRBV27 to TRBJ1-5; D call uncertain. This CDR3 comprises 15 residues. Germline-derived CDR1 and CDR2 are MNHEY and SMNVEV (reference sequence). V lost 5 bases, J lost 2 bases, and 13 bases lay in between. The chain's CDR3 is CASSPRLAGNQPQHF. The CDR3 DNA sequence: TGTGCCAGCAGTCCCAGGCTCGCGGGCAATCAGCCCCAGCATTTT.

This clonotype came up many times. The chain joins TRBV11-2 to TRBJ2-7, with 7 bases lining up with TRBD1. The CDR3 sequence is 14 residues long. V lost 7 bases and J lost 0; bases outside the gene matches: 6. Germline lookup yields CDR1 SGHAT and CDR2 FQNNGV. The CDR3 here is CASIDRQGSYEQYF. DNA for the CDR3: TGTGCCAGCATTGACCGACAGGGCTCCTACGAGCAGTACTTC.

This clonotype was picked up a small number of times. V gene TRBV15 combines with J gene TRBJ2-7, with 7 bases fitting TRBD1. V lost 9 bases to trimming and J lost 6 bases; unmatched junction nucleotides: 8. Germline values: CDR1 LNHNV, CDR2 YYDKDF (reference sequence). CDR3 length: 12 residues. CDR3 region: CATSRGRFEQYF. DNA for the CDR3: TGTGCCACGTCGAGGGGGCGCTTCGAGCAGTACTTC.

The chain combines TRBV20-1 with TRBJ2-7, with 8 nucleotides matching TRBD1. There are 15 residues in the CDR3. Germline values: CDR1 DFQATT, CDR2 SNEGSKA (reference sequence). J gave up 0 bases and V 6 bases, and 10 bases lay outside the gene matches. CDR3 region: CSAIDRTGTSYEQYF. The CDR3 nucleotides are TGCAGTGCCATAGACCGGACAGGGACCTCCTACGAGCAGTACTTC.

This clonotype has just a few counts. V and J are TRBV11-2 and TRBJ1-3; 11 nucleotides line up with TRBD1. The length of the CDR3 is 17 residues. Germline assignment: CDR1 SGHAT and CDR2 FQNNGV. Germline trimming cut 5 bases from V and 1 base from J; bases unmatched to any gene: 7. CDR3 sequence reads: CASSLIGQGASGNTIYF. The CDR3 DNA follows: TGTGCCAGCAGCCTCATTGGACAGGGGGCATCTGGAAACACCATATATTTT. Full variable domain (missing parts from reference TRBV11-2 and TRBJ1-3): EAGVAQSPRYKIIEKRQSVAFWCNPISGHATLYWYQQILGQGPKLLIQFQNNGVVDDSQLPKDRFSAERLKGVDSTLKIQPAKLEDSAVYLCASSLIGQGASGNTIYFGEGSWLTVV.

This clonotype was found a few times. The chain joins TRBV7-2 to TRBJ2-4; the D gene is possibly TRBD2 (5 bases). This CDR3 contains 14 residues. Germline V lookup: CDR1 SGHTA, CDR2 FQGNSA. Trimming removed 3 bases from V and 2 bases from J, with 8 bases in between. CDR3 region: CASSFWESKNIQYF. CDR3 sequence (DNA): TGTGCCAGCAGCTTTTGGGAGTCCAAAAACATTCAGTACTTC.

The chain employs TRBV20-1 and TRBJ2-3; D uncertain. Germline CDR1 and CDR2: DFQATT and SNEGSKA (reference sequence). Trimming removed 3 bases at V and 0 bases at J, with 13 bases between. The CDR3 runs 15 residues. The CDR3 nucleotides read TGCAGTGCTAGTCCACATACCCGGAGCACAGATACGCAGTATTTT. Translation gives CSASPHTRSTDTQYF.

There are many counts of this clonotype. This chain connects TRBV20-1 to TRBJ2-7; 9 bases match TRBD2. The germline CDR1 and CDR2 sequences are DFQATT and SNEGSKA (reference sequence). This CDR3 is 15 amino acids long. The V segment lost 6 bases and the J segment 5 bases; nucleotides outside the gene matches: 14. The CDR3 DNA sequence: TGCAGTGCCCGCGACAATCAGGGACTAGCCAACGAGCAGTACTTC. Its protein is CSARDNQGLANEQYF.

This chain uses TRBV6-2 or TRBV6-3 with TRBJ1-5; D not resolved. The germline V gene has CDR1 MNHEY and CDR2 SVGEGT. Trimming removed 5 bases from V and 7 bases from J, with 12 bases in between. This CDR3 has 13 residues. The CDR3 DNA reads as TGTGCCAGCAGTCCCGGGCAAATCCAGCCCCAGCATTTT. Translation: CASSPGQIQPQHF.